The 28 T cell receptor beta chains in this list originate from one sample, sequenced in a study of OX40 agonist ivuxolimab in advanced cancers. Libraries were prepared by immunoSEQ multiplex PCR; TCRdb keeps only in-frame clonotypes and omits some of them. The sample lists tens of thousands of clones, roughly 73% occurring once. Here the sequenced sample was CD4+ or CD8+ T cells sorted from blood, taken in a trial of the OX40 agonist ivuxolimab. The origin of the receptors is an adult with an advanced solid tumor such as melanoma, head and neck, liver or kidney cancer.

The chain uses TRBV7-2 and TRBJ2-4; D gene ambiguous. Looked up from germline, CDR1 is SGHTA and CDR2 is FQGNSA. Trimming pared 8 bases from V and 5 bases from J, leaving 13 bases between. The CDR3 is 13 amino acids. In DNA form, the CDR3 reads TGTGCCAGCGGCCGCAGGCTTGAAAACATTCAGTACTTC. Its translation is CASGRRLENIQYF.

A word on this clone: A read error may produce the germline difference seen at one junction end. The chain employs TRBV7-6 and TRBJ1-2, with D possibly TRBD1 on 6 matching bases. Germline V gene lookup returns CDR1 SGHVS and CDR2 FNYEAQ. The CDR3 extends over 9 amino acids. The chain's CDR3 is CASSLEGAF. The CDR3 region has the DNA TGTGCCAGCAGCTTAGAGGGGGCCTTC.

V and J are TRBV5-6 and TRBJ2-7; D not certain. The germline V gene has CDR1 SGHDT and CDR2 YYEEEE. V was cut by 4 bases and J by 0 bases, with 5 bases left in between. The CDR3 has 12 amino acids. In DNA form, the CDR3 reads TGTGCCAGCAGCCTTAGCTCCTACGAGCAGTACTTC. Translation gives CASSLSSYEQYF.

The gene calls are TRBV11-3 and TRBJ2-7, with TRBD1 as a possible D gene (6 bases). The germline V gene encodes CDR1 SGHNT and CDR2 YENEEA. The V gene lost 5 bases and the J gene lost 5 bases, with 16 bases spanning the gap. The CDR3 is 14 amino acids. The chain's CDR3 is CASSPRGVVHEQYF. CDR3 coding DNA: TGTGCCAGCAGCCCCAGGGGAGTCGTCCACGAGCAGTACTTC. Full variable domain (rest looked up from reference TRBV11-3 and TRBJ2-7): EAGVVQSPRYKIIEKKQPVAFWCNPISGHNTLYWYLQNLGQGPELLIRYENEEAVDDSQLPKDRFSAERLKGVDSTLKIQPAELGDSAVYLCASSPRGVVHEQYFGPGTRLTVT.

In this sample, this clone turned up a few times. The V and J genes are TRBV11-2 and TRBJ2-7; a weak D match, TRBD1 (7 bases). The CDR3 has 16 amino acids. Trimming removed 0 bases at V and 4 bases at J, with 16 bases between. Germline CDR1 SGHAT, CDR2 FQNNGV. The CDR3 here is CASSLDPRRGVYEQYF. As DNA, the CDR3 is TGTGCCAGCAGCTTAGATCCCCGCAGGGGGGTGTACGAGCAGTACTTC.

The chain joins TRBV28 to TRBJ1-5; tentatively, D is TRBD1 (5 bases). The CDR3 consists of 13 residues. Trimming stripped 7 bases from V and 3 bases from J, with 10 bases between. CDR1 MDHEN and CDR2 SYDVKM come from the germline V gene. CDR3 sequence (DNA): TGTGCCAGCAAGGAGGACACCAATCAGCCCCAGCATTTT. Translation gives CASKEDTNQPQHF.

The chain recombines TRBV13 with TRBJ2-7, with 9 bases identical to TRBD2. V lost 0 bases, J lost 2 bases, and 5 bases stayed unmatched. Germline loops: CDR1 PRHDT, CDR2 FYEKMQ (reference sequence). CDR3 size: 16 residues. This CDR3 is CASSLGRLAGTYEQYF. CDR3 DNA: TGTGCCAGCAGCTTAGGCCGGCTAGCGGGGACCTACGAGCAGTACTTC.

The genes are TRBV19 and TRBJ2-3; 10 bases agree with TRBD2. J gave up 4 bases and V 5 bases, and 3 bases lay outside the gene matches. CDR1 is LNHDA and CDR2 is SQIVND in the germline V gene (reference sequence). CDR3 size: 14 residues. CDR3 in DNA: TGTGCCAGTAGTCCTGGGACTAGCGCAGATACGCAGTATTTT. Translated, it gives CASSPGTSADTQYF. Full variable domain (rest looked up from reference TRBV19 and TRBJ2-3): DGGITQSPKYLFRKEGQNVTLSCEQNLNHDAMYWYRQDPGQGLRLIYYSQIVNDFQKGDIAEGYSVSREKKESFPLTVTSAQKNPTAFYLCASSPGTSADTQYFGPGTRLTVL.

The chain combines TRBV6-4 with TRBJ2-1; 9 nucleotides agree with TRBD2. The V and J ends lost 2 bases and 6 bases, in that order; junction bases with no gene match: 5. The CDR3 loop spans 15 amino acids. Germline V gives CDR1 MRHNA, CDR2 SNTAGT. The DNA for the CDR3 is TGTGCCAGCAGTGACGGGGCGGGGGGGCCCAATGAGCAGTTCTTC. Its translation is CASSDGAGGPNEQFF.

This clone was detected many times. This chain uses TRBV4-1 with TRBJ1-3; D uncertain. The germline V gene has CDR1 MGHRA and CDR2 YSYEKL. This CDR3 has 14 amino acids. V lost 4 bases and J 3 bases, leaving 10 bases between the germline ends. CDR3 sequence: CASSLGVGGNTIYF. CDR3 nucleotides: TGCGCCAGCAGCCTCGGGGTGGGTGGAAACACCATATATTTT.

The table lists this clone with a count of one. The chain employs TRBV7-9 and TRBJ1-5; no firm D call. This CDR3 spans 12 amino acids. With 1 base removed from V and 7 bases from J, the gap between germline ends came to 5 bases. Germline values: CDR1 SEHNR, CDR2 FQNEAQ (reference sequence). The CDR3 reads CASSLDAQPQHF. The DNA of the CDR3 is TGTGCCAGCAGCTTAGACGCGCAGCCCCAGCATTTT.

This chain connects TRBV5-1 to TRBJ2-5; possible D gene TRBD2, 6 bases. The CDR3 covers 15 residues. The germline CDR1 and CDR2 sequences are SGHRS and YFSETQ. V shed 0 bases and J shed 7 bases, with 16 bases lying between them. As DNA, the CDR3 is TGCGCCAGCAGCTTGGAGGTACGGGGGATTGGGACCCAGTACTTC. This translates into CASSLEVRGIGTQYF.

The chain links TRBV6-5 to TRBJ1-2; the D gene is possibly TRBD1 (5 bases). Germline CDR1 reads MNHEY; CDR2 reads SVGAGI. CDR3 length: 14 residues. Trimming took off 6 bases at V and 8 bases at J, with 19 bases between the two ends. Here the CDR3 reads CASRGWSEGLGYTF. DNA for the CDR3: TGTGCCAGCAGAGGGTGGTCGGAGGGGTTGGGCTACACCTTC.

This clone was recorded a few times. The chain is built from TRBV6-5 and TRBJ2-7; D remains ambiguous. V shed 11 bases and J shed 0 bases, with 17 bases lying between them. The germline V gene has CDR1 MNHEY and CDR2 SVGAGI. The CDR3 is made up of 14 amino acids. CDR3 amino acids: CASRGLESSYEQYF. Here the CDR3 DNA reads TGTGCCTCACGTGGGCTTGAGAGCTCCTACGAGCAGTACTTC.

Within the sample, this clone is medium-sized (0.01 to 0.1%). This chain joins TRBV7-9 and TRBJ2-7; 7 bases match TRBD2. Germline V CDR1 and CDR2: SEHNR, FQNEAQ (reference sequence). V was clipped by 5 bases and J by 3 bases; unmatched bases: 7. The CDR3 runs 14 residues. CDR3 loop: CASSPIAGGYEQYF. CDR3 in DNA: TGTGCCAGCAGCCCAATAGCGGGCGGCTACGAGCAGTACTTC.

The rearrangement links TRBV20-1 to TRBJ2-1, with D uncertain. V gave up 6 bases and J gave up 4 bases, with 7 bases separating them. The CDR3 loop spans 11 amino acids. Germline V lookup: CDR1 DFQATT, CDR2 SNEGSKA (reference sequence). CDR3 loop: CSAGPYNEQFF. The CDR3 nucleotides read TGCAGTGCCGGGCCGTACAATGAGCAGTTCTTC.

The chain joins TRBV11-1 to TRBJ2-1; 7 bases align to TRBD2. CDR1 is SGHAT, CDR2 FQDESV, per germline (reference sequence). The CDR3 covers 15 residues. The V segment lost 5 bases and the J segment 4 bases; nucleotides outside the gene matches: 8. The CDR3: CASSPEAGVYNEQFF. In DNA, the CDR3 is TGTGCCAGCAGCCCCGAGGCGGGGGTTTACAATGAGCAGTTCTTC.

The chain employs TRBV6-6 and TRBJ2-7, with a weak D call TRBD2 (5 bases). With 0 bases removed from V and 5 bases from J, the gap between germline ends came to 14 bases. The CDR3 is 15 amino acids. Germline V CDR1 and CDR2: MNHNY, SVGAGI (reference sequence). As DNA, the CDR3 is TGTGCCAGCAGTTACTCTGTCGGGGTAGAAGACGAGCAGTACTTC. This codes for CASSYSVGVEDEQYF.

The CDR3 DNA reads as TGTGCCAGCAGCTTAGAAGGGGCCCAATTTTATGAGCAGTTCTTC. It codes for CASSLEGAQFYEQFF. The chain employs TRBV7-8 and TRBJ2-1; perhaps TRBD1 as D (5 bases). Germline CDR1 and CDR2: SGHVS and FQNEAQ. This CDR3 has 15 residues. V shed 1 base and J shed 8 bases, with 15 bases lying between them.

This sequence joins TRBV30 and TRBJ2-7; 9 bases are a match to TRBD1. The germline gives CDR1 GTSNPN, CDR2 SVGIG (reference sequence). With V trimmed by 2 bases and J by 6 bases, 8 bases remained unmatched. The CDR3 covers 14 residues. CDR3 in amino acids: CAWSTGTGIGEQYF. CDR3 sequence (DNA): TGTGCCTGGAGTACCGGGACAGGGATCGGCGAGCAGTACTTC.

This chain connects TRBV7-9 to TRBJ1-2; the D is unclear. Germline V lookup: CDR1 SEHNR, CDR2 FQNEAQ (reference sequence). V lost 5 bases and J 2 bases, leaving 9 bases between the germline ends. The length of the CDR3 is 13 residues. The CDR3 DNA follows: TGTGCCAGCAGCGCGGGGAAGAACTATGGCTACACCTTC. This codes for CASSAGKNYGYTF.

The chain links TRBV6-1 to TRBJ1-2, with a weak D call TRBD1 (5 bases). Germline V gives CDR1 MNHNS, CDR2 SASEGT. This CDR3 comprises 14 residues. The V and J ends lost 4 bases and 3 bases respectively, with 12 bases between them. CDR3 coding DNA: TGTGCCAGCAGTGTTGGGGGTATGGACTATGGCTACACCTTC. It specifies CASSVGGMDYGYTF.

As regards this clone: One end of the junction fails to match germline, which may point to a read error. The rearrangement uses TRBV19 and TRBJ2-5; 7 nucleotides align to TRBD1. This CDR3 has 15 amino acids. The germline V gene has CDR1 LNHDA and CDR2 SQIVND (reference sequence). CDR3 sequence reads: CASSVRDSQQGTQYF. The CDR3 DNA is TGTGCCAGTAGTGTCCGGGACAGCCAGCAAGGGACCCAGTACTTC.

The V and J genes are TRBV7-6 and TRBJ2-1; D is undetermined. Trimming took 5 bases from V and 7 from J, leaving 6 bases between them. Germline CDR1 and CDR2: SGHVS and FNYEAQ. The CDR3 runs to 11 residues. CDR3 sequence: CASSQENEQFF. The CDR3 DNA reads TGTGCCAGCAGCCAAGAAAATGAGCAGTTCTTC.

This chain's CDR3 is CASSARGSFF. The CDR3 region has the DNA TGTGCCAGCAGTGCAAGGGGCTCTTTCTTT. This chain uses TRBV6-5 with TRBJ1-1; TRBD1 might be the D (5 bases). Trimming stripped 5 bases from V and 12 bases from J, with 10 bases between. Per germline, CDR1 MNHEY and CDR2 SVGAGI. The CDR3 covers 10 residues.

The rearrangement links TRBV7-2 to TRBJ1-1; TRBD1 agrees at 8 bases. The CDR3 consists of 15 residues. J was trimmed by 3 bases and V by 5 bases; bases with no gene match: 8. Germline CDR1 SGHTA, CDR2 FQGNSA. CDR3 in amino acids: CASSGRQGSDTEAFF. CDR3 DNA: TGTGCCAGCAGCGGTCGACAGGGGAGTGACACTGAAGCTTTCTTT.

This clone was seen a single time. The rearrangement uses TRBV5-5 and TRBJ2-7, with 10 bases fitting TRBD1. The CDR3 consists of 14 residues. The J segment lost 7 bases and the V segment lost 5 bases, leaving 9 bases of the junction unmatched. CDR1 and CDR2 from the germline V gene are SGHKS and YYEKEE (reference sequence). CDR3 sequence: CASSPGQGIWEQYF. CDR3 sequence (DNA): TGTGCCAGCAGTCCGGGACAGGGGATATGGGAGCAGTACTTC.

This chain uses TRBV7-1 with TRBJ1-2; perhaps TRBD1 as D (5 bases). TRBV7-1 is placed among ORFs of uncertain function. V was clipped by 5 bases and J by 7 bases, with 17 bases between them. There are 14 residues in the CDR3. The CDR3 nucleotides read TGTGCCAGCAGCCCCTTGGAGGGGCCTGTTGGCTACACCTTC. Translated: CASSPLEGPVGYTF.